This TCR beta chain was sequenced during a study of PD-1 blockade in classical Hodgkin lymphoma. Noted time point: cycle 4 day 1 (C4D1), after about 6 weeks of nivolumab. Relapses following autologous stem cell transplantation were seen in all patients, with brentuximab vedotin exposure varying. Produced via immunoSEQ multiplex PCR; TCRdb's table is partial and in-frame only. Of nearly 20,000 clones in the sample, about 80% were seen once. In germline, CDR1 is KGHSH, CDR2 LQKENI. There are 13 residues in the CDR3. V shed 4 bases and J 8 bases; nucleotides not matched to a gene: 5. The chain joins TRBV18 to TRBJ1-2; 9 nucleotides align to TRBD1. The TCR comes from a human donor with classical Hodgkin lymphoma. This material consisted of peripheral blood mononuclear cells (PBMCs), taken before the fourth cycle of nivolumab. The CDR3 is CASSRDRVEGYTF. CDR3 coding DNA: TGTGCCAGCTCACGGGACAGGGTGGAAGGCTACACCTTC.